The T cell receptor beta chain under discussion was sequenced for a study of Graves' ophthalmopathy and Graves' hyperthyroidism. Study as a whole: The blood sample was drawn at first diagnosis and before any treatment.

V lost 7 bases, J lost 10 bases, and 17 bases lay in between. The germline V gene has CDR1 SQVTM and CDR2 ANQGSEA. This CDR3 comprises 13 residues. Other autoimmune disease, uncontrolled infection, pregnancy and lactation led to exclusion. The PBMCs were taken from approximately 9 ml of fresh peripheral blood. RNA transcripts served as template for amplifying TCR beta CDR3 sequences. The first-round RT-PCR employed HTBI primers together with the Qiagen OneStep RT-PCR kit. A multiplex PCR was then performed as the second round. TCRdb re-called the multiplex PCR reads through MiXCR, storing one row per CDR3 protein. The repertoire consists of almost 750,000 distinct CDR3 sequences, with around 40% occurring once and the leading ten covering about 40%.

The sequenced material came from peripheral blood. The clonotype was recovered from an adult man with Graves' ophthalmopathy. The chain links TRBV29-1 to TRBJ1-6, with TRBD1 as a possible D gene (5 bases). This chain's CDR3 is CSAQGVTNSPLHF. CDR3 in DNA: TGCAGCGCCCAAGGGGTAACCAACTCACCCCTCCACTTT.